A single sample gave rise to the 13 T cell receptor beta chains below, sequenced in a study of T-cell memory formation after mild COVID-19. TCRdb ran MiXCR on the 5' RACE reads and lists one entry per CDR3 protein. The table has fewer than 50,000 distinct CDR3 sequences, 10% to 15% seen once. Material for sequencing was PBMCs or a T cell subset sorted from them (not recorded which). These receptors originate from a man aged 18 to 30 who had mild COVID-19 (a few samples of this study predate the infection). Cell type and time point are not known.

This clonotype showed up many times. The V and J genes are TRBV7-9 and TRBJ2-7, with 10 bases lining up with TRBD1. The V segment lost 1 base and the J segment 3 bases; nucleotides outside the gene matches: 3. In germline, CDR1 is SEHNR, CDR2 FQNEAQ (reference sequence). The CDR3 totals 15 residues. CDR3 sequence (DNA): TGTGCCAGCAGCTTAGGAGGGACAGGGGACTACGAGCAGTACGTC. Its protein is CASSLGGTGDYEQYV.

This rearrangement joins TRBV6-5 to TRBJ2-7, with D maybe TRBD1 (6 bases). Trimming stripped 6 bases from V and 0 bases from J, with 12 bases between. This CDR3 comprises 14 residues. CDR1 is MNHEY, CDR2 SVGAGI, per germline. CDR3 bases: TGTGCCAGCAGACCCAGGGGTGGCTCCTACGAGCAGTACGTC. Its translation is CASRPRGGSYEQYV.

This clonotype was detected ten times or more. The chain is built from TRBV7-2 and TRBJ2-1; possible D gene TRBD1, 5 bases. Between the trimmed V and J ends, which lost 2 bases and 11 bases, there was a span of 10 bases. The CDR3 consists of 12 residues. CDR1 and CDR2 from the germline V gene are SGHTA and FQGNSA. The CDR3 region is CASSLSRVKQFF. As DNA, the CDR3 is TGTGCCAGCAGCTTATCCAGGGTGAAGCAGTTCTTC.

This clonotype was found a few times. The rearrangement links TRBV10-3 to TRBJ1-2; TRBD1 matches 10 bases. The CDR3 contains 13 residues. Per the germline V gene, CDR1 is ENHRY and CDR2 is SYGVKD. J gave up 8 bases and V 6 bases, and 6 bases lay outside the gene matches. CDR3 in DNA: TGTGCCATCAGAAAAGGGACAGGGGACGGCTACACCTTC. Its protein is CAIRKGTGDGYTF.

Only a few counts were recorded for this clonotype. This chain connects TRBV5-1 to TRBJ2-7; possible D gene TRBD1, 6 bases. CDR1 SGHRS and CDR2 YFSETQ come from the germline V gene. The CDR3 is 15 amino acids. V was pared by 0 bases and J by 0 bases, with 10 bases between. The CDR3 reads CASSLVGDTSYEQYF. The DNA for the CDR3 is TGCGCCAGCAGCTTGGTTGGGGACACCTCCTACGAGCAGTACTTC.

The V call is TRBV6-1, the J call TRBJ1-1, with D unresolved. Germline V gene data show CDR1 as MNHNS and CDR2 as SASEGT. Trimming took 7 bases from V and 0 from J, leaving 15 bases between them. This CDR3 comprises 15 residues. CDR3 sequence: CASTDTSFMNTEAFF. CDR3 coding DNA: TGTGCCAGCACAGACACCTCGTTCATGAACACTGAAGCTTTCTTT.

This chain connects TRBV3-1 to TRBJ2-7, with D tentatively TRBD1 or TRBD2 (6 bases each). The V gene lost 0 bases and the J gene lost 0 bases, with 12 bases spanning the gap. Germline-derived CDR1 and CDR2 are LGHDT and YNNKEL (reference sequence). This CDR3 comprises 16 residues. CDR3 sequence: CASSQDEGGCSYEQYV. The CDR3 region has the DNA TGTGCCAGCAGCCAAGATGAAGGGGGGTGCTCCTACGAGCAGTACGTC.

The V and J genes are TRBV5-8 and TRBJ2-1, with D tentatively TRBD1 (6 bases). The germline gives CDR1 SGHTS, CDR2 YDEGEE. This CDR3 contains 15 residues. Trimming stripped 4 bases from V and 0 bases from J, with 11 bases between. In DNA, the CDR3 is TGTGCCAGCAGCCAAGGACAGAGCTCCTACAATGAGCAGTTCTTC. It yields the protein CASSQGQSSYNEQFF.

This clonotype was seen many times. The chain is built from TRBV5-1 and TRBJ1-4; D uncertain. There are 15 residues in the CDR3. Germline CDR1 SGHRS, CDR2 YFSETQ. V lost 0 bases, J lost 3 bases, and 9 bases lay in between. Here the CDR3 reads CASSLAGPPNEKLFF. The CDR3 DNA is TGCGCCAGCAGCTTGGCCGGCCCGCCTAATGAAAAACTGTTTTTT.

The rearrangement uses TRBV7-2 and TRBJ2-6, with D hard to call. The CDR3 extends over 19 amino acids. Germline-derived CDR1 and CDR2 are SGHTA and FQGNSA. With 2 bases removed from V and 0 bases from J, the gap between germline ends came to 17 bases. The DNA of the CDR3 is TGTGCCAGCAGCTTAACGGTCTGGGTCAGCTCCTCTGGGGCCAACGTCCTGACTTTC. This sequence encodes CASSLTVWVSSSGANVLTF.

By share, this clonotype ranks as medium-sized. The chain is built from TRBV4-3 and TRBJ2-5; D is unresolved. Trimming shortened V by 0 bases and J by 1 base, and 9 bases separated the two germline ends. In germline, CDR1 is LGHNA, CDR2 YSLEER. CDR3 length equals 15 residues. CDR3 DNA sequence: TGCGCCAGCAGCCAAGATGTGGGCCTCCAAGAGACCCAGTACTTC. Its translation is CASSQDVGLQETQYF.

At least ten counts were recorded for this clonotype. CDR3 in amino acids: CASSYSSGNTGELFF. The CDR3 bases are TGTGCCAGCAGTTACTCGTCCGGGAACACCGGGGAGCTGTTTTTT. This rearrangement joins TRBV6-5 to TRBJ2-2; D not certain. With 0 bases removed from V and 1 base from J, the gap between germline ends came to 6 bases. The length of the CDR3 is 15 residues. Germline CDR1 MNHEY, CDR2 SVGAGI.

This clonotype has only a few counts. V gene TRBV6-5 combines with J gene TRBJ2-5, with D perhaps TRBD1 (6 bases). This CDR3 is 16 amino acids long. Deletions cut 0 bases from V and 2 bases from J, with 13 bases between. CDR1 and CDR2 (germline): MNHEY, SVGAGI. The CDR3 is CASSYSTGTPQETQYF. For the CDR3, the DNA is TGTGCCAGCAGTTACTCAACCGGGACACCTCAAGAGACCCAGTACTTC.